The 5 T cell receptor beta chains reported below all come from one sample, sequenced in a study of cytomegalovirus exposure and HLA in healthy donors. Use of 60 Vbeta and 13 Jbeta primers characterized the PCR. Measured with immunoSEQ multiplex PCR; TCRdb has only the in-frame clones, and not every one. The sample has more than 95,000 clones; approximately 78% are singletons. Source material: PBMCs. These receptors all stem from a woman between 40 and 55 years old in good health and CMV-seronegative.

The CDR3 here is CASSVSQLSNQPQHF. The CDR3, as DNA: TGTGCCAGCAGTGTTAGTCAATTGAGCAATCAGCCCCAGCATTTT. This chain uses TRBV28 with TRBJ1-5, with D hard to call. V lost 5 bases and J lost 1, with 12 bases in between. Germline lookup yields CDR1 MDHEN and CDR2 SYDVKM. CDR3 size: 15 residues.

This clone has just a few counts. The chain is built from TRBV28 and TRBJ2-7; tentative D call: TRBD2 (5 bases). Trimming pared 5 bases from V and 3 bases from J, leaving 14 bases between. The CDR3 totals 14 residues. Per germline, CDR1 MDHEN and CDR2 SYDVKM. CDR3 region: CASSPREGVYEQYF. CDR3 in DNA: TGTGCCAGCAGTCCCCGCGAGGGCGTCTACGAGCAGTACTTC.

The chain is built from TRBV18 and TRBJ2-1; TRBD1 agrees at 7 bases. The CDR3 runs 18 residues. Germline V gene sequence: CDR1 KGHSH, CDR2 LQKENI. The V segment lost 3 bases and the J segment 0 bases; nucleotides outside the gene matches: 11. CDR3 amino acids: CASSPGTAYVSSYNEQFF. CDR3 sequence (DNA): TGTGCCAGCTCACCGGGGACAGCTTACGTGAGCTCCTACAATGAGCAGTTCTTC.

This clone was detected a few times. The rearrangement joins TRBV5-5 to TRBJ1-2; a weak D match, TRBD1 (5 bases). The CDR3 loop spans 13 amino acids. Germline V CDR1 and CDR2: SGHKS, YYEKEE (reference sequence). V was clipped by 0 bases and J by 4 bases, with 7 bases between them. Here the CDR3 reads CASSLAGGYGYTF. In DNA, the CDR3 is TGTGCCAGCAGCTTGGCGGGGGGCTATGGCTACACCTTC. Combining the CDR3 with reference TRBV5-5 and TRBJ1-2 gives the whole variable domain DAGVTQSPTHLIKTRGQQVTLRCSPISGHKSVSWYQQVLGQGPQFIFQYYEKEERGRGNFPDRFSARQFPNYSSELNVNALLLGDSALYLCASSLAGGYGYTFGSGTRLTVV.

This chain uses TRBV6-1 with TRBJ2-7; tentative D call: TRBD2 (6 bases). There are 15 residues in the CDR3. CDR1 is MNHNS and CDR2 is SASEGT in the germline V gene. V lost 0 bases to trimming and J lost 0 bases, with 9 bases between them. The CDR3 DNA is TGTGCCAGCAGTGAAGCCGGCGGGATCTCCTACGAGCAGTACTTC. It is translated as CASSEAGGISYEQYF.